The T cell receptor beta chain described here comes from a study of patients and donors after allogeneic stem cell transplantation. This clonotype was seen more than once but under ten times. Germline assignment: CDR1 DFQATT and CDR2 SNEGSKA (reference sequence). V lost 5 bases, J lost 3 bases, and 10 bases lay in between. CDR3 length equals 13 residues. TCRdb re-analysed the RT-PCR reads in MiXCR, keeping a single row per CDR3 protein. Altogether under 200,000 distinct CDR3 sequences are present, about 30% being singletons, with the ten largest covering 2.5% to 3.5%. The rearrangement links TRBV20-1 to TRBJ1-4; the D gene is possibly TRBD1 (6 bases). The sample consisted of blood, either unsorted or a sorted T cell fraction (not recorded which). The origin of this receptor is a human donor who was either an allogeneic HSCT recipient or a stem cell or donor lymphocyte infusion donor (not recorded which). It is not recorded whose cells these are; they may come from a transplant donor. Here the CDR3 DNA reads TGCAGTGCTGCAGGACAGTCTAATGAAAAACTGTTTTTT. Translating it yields CSAAGQSNEKLFF.